This T cell receptor beta chain was observed in a study of identifying expanded T cells in peripheral blood. Libraries were prepared by immunoSEQ multiplex PCR; TCRdb keeps only in-frame clonotypes and omits some of them. The sample consists of about 85,000 clones, over 75% of them appearing once. This clone was observed a few times. CDR1 and CDR2 from the germline V gene are MNHEY and SVGAGI. With V trimmed by 10 bases and J by 3 bases, 8 bases remained unmatched. The CDR3 covers 13 residues. V gene TRBV6-5 combines with J gene TRBJ2-7; 8 bases are shared with TRBD2. Sequencing input: blood. The source of this sequence is a person aged 18-69 years in good health. CDR3 nucleotides: TGTGCCACCAAGCGGGGGTCTATCTACGAGCAGTACTTC. Residues: CATKRGSIYEQYF.